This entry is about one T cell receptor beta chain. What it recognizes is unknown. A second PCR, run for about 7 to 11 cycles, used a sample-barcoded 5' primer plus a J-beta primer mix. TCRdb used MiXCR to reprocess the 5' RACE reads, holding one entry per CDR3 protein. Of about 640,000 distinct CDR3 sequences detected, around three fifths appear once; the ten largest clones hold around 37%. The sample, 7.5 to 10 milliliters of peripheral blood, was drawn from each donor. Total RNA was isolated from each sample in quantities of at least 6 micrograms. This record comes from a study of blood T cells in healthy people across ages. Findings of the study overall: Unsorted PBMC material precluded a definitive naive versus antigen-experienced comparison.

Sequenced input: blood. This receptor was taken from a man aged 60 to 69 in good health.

The CDR3 coding sequence is TGTGCCAGCAGCCGGACAGGGTTCGAGCAGTACTTC. As protein: CASSRTGFEQYF. This rearrangement joins TRBV6-5 to TRBJ2-7, with 8 bases aligning to TRBD1. The CDR3 sequence is 12 residues long. The V gene end was trimmed by 6 bases and the J gene end by 6 bases; junction bases not matched to a gene: 4. Germline V gene data show CDR1 as MNHEY and CDR2 as SVGAGI.